This record concerns one T cell receptor beta chain sequence. This clone was seen ten or more times. Its antigen remains unidentified. The read ends 3 residues before the CDR3 terminus; that terminus is restored from the germline J gene. Predominantly Caucasian heritage was noted among both the CVID patients and the healthy controls. Heparinized peripheral whole blood samples of about 5 to 9 ml were obtained from each donor. TCRbeta CDR3 repertoires were sequenced from genomic DNA of adults with common variable immune deficiency (CVID) and healthy adult controls. A total of some 22 healthy adult volunteers (roughly twelve female and roughly ten male; age range about 23 to 75 years, mean age roughly 34) were included in the control group. Diluted blood was density-centrifuged over Hypaque 1077 or Ficoll-Paque to isolate peripheral blood mononuclear cells. Unsorted mononuclear cells served as the source of genomic DNA, which was extracted either by Qiagen column purification or by a centrifugation-based method.

This entry is derived from a study of T cell clonality in common variable immunodeficiency (dated by TCRdb to 2015 to 2017). What the research found in general, with its limitations: Differences among patients in the CVID cohort limited the correlations between repertoire features and clinical complications. Despite equal DNA input, controls averaged around 80,000 unique sequences per sample versus about 32,000 in CVID samples. Compared with healthy controls, CVID subjects showed increased TCRbeta clonality (t-test p = 0.018), a feature most characteristic of about a third of subjects. CVID TCRbeta sequences were reported to have fewer deletions and N-nucleotide insertions and to lack highly modified clones with 13 or more V deletions. Fewer TCRbeta clones were shared among CVID subjects than among healthy controls (p < 0.0001). According to the authors, finding the cause of the higher clonality in CVID would require sequencing the repertoires of T cell subpopulations.

The germline V end is reduced by 5 bases and the J end by 1 base; junction bases left unmatched: 2. CDR1 and CDR2 were assigned from the germline V gene as SGHAT and FQNNGV. The CDR3 holds 14 amino acids from the cysteine to the phenylalanine. Shown are 33 bases from within the CDR3, in frame from base 1. CVID samples and control samples contributed equivalent amounts of genomic DNA as sequencing input. For every sample, a 60 bp segment covering the rearranged TCRbeta CDR3 region was amplified and then sequenced. TCRbeta amplification used the immunoSEQ assay, a bias-corrected multiplex PCR with high-throughput sequencing. As for the authors' bioinformatics: Each unique nucleotide sequence was treated as a clone and annotated with V, D and J genes, copy number and frequency. Sequences were labeled productive if in frame, and non-productive if out of frame or containing stop codons. Clonality was calculated from Shannon's entropy as previously described. The predicted amino acid sequences of productive clones were used to derive mean CDR3 Kyte-Doolittle hydropathy. The R hclust function was used to hierarchically cluster scaled V gene usage with Manhattan distance and complete linkage. Clone sharing by CDR3 amino acid sequence was assessed by resampling 12 repertoires per group over 100 rounds. The repertoires were screened for 70 published EBV-specific TCRbeta sequences and 245 published CMV-specific TCRbeta sequences. A couple of CVID samples that yielded fewer than 10,000 sequences were excluded from the analysis, so 40 to 50 CVID repertoires were retained. This immuneACCESS table, as held by TCRdb, lists in-frame sequences with V and J called but not all clones. Of the missing ones, under half trace to an unresolved V gene in checked studies; the others have no known cause. V, J and clone size reflect that table, while D and trimming were determined from the DNA. The table gives 30,000 or so clones for this sample, with none occurring only once. The top ten clones comprise around 4.1% of the sample.

This TCR derives from a person aged 18 to 70 in good health. The chain links TRBV11-2 with TRBJ1-5, with 7 central nucleotides matching TRBD1. The sample comprised peripheral blood mononuclear cells. The CDR3 bases that were read are TGTGCCAGCAGCACAGGGGAAAGCAATCAGCCC. Protein translation: CASSTGESNQP. The whole CDR3 is CASSTGESNQPQHF. When the CDR3 is completed using the reference TRBV11-2 and TRBJ1-5 genes on either side, the full variable domain is EAGVAQSPRYKIIEKRQSVAFWCNPISGHATLYWYQQILGQGPKLLIQFQNNGVVDDSQLPKDRFSAERLKGVDSTLKIQPAKLEDSAVYLCASSTGESNQPQHFGDGTRLSIL.